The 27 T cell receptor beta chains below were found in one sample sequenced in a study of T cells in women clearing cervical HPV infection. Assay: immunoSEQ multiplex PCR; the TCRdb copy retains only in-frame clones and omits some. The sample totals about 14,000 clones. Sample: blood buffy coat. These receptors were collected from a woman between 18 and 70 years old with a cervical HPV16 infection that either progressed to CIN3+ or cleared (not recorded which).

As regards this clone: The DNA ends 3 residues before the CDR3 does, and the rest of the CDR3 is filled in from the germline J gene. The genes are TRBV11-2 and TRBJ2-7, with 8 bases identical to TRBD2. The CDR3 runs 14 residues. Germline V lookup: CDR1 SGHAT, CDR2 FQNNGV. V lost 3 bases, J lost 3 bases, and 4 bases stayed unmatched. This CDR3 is CASSFPGLDYEQYF. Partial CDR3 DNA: TGTGCCAGCAGCTTTCCGGGACTAGACTACGAG. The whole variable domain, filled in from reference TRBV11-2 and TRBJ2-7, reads EAGVAQSPRYKIIEKRQSVAFWCNPISGHATLYWYQQILGQGPKLLIQFQNNGVVDDSQLPKDRFSAERLKGVDSTLKIQPAKLEDSAVYLCASSFPGLDYEQYFGPGTRLTVT.

CDR3 bases read: TGTGCCAGCAGCGACAGACCTAACTATGGC. Amino acid sequence: CASSDRPNYG. The whole CDR3 region reads CASSDRPNYGYTF. The gene calls are TRBV7-2 and TRBJ1-2; maybe TRBD1 (5 bases). The sequenced fragment ends 3 residues before the CDR3 boundary, so the rest is inferred from the germline J gene. CDR3 size: 13 residues. The germline V and J ends were trimmed by 5 bases and 0 bases, with 7 bases remaining between them. Germline V lookup: CDR1 SGHTA, CDR2 FQGNSA. The entire variable domain, with the rest obtained from reference TRBV7-2 and TRBJ1-2, is as follows: GAGVSQSPSNKVTEKGKDVELRCDPISGHTALYWYRQSLGQGLEFLIYFQGNSAPDKSGLPSDRFSAERTGGSVSTLTIQRTQQEDSAVYLCASSDRPNYGYTFGSGTRLTVV.

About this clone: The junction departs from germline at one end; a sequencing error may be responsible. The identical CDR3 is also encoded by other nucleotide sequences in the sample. CDR3 DNA, as far as it was read: TGTGCCAGCAGCCAAGCCGGACAGGGTTATGGA. This encodes CASSQAGQGYG. The entire CDR3 protein reads CASSQAGQGYGYTF. This chain links TRBV14 with TRBJ1-2, with 8 nucleotides matching TRBD1. The read halts 3 residues ahead of the CDR3 end, with the missing end drawn from the germline J gene. The germline CDR1 and CDR2 sequences are SGHDN and FVKESK. The CDR3 is 14 residues long.

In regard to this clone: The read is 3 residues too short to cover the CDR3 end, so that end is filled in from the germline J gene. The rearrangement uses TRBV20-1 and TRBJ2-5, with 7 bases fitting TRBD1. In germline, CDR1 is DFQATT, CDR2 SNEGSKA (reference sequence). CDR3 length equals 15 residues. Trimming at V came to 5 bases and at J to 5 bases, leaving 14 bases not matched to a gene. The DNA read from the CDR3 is TGCAGTGCTCACAACTTACAGGGGTTCGGGGAGACC. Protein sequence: CSAHNLQGFGET. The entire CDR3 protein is CSAHNLQGFGETQYF.

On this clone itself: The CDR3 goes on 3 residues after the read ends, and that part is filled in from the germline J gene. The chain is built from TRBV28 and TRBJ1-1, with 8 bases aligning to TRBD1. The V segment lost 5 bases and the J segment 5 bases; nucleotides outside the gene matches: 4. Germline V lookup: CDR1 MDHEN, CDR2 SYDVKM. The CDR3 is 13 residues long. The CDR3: CASSHGQGTEAFF. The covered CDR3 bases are TGTGCCAGCAGTCATGGACAGGGAACTGAA.

CDR3 amino acids: CASSRTGPQETQYF. CDR3 bases read: TGTGCCAGCTCACGGACAGGACCCCAAGAGACG. This chain uses TRBV18 with TRBJ2-3, with 7 bases identical to TRBD1. The DNA ends 3 residues before the CDR3 does, and the rest of the CDR3 is filled in from the germline J gene. CDR3 length: 14 residues. Per the germline V gene, CDR1 is KGHSH and CDR2 is LQKENI.

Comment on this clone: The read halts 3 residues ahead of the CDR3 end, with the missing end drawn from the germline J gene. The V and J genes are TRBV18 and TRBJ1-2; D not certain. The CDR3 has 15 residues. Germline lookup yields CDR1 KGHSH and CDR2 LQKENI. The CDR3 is CASSQLGGHYNDYTF. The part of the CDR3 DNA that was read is TGTGCCAGCTCTCAACTAGGAGGTCACTACAATGAC.

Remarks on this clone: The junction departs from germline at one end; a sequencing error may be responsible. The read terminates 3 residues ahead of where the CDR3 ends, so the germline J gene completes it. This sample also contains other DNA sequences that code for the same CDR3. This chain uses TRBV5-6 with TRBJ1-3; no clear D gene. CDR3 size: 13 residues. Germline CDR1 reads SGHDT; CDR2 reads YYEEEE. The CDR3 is CASCQRAGNTIYF. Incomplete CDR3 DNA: TGTGCCAGCTGCCAGAGGGCTGGAAACACG. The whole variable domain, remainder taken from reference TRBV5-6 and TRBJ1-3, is DAGVTQSPTHLIKTRGQQVTLRCSPKSGHDTVSWYQQALGQGPQFIFQYYEEEERQRGNFPDRFSGHQFPNYSSELNVNALLLGDSALYLCASCQRAGNTIYFGEGSWLTVV.

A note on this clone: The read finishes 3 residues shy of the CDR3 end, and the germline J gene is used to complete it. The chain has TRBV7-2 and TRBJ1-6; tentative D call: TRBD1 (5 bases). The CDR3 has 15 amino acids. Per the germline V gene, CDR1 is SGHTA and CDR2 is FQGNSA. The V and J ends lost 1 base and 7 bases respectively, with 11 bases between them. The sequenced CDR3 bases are TGTGCCAGCAGCTTAGGCCCGGGGGGGAATTCACCC. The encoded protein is CASSLGPGGNSP. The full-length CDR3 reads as CASSLGPGGNSPLHF.

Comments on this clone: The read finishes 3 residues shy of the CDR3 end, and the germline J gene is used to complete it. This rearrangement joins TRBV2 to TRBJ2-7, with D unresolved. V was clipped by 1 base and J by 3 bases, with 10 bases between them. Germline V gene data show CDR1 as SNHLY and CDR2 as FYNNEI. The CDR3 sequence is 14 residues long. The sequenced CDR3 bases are TGTGCCAGCAGTGAAGTATTAAGACACTACGAG. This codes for CASSEVLRHYE. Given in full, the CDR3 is CASSEVLRHYEQYF.

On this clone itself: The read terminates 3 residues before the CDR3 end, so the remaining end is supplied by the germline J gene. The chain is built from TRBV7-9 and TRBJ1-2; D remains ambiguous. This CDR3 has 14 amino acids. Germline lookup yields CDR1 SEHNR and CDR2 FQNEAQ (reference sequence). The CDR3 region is CASSLERITSDYTF. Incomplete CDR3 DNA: TGTGCCAGCAGCTTAGAGCGGATCACCAGTGAC.

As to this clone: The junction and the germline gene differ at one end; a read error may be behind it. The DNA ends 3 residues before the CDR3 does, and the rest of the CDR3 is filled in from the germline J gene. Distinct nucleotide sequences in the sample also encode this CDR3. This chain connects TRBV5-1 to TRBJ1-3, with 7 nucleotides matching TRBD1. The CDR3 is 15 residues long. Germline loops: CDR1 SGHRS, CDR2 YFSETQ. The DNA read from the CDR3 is TGCGCCAGCAGCCCTACAGGGGTCGTTGGGAACACA. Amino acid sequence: CASSPTGVVGNT. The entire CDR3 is CASSPTGVVGNTIYF. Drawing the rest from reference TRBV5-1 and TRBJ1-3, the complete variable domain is KAGVTQTPRYLIKTRGQQVTLSCSPISGHRSVSWYQQTPGQGLQFLFEYFSETQRNKGNFPGRFSGRQFSNSRSEMNVSTLELGDSALYLCASSPTGVVGNTIYFGEGSWLTVV.

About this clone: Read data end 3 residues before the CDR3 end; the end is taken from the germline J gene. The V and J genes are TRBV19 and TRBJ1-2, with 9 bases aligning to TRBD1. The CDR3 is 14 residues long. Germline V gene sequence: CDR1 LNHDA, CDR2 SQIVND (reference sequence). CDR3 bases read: TGTGCCAGTAGTCCGTACAGGGGGCACTACGAC. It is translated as CASSPYRGHYD. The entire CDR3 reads CASSPYRGHYDYTF. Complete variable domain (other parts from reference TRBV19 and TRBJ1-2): DGGITQSPKYLFRKEGQNVTLSCEQNLNHDAMYWYRQDPGQGLRLIYYSQIVNDFQKGDIAEGYSVSREKKESFPLTVTSAQKNPTAFYLCASSPYRGHYDYTFGSGTRLTVV.

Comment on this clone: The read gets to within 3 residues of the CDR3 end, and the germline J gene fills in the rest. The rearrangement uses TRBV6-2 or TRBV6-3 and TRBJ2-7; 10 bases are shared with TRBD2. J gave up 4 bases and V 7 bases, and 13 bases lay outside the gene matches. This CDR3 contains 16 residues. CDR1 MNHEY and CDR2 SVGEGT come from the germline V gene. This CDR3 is CASKVASGSWGYEQYF. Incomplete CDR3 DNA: TGTGCCAGCAAGGTGGCTAGCGGGAGTTGGGGATACGAG.

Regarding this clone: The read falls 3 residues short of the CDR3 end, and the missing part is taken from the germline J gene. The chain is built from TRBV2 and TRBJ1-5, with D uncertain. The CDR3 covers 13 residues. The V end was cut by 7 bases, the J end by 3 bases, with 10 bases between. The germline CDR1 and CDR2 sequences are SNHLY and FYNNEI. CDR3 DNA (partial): TGTGCCAGCATTAGGACTCCCAATCAGCCC. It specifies CASIRTPNQP. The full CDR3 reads CASIRTPNQPQHF. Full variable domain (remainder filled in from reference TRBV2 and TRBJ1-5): EPEVTQTPSHQVTQMGQEVILRCVPISNHLYFYWYRQILGQKVEFLVSFYNNEISEKSEIFDDQFSVERPDGSNFTLKIRSTKLEDSAMYFCASIRTPNQPQHFGDGTRLSIL.

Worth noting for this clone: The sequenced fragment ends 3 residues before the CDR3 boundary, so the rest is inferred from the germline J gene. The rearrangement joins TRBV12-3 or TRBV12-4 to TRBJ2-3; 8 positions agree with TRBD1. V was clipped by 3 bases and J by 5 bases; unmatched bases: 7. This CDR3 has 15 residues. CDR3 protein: CASSFHRGVLDTQYF. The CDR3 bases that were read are TGTGCCAGCAGTTTTCACAGGGGGGTGTTAGATACG.

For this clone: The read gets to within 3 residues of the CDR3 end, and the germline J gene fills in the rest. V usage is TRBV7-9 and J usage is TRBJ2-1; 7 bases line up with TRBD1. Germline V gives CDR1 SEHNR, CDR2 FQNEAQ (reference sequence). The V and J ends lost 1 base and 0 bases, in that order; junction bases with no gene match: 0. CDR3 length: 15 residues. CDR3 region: CASSLGQGSYNEQFF. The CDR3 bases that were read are TGTGCCAGCAGCTTAGGACAGGGCTCCTACAATGAG. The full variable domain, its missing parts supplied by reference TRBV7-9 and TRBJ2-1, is DTGVSQNPRHKITKRGQNVTFRCDPISEHNRLYWYRQTLGQGPEFLTYFQNEAQLEKSRLLSDRFSAERPKGSFSTLEIQRTEQGDSAMYLCASSLGQGSYNEQFFGPGTRLTVL.

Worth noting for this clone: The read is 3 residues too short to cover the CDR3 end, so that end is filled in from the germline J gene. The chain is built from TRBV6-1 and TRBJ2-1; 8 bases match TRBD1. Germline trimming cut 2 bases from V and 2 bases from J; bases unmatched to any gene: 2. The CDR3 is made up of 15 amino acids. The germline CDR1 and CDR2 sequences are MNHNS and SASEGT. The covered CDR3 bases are TGTGCCAGCAGTGAAATGACAGGGGCCTACAATGAG. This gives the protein CASSEMTGAYNE. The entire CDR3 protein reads CASSEMTGAYNEQFF.

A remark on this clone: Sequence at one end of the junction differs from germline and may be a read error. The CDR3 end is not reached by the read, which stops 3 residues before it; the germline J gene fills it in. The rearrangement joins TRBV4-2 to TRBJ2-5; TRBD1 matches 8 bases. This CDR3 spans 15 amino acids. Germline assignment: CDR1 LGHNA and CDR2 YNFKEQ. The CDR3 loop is CASSQDIGTGETQYF. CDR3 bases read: TGCGCCAGCAGCCAAGATATAGGGACAGGAGAGACC.

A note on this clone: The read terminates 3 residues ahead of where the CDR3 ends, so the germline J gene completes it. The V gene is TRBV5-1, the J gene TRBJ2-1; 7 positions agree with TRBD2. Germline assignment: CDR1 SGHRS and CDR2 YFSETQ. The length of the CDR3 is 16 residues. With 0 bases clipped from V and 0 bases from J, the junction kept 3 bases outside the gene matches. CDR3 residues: CASSLGLAFSYNEQFF. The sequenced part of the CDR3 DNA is TGCGCCAGCAGCTTGGGACTAGCCTTCTCCTACAATGAG.

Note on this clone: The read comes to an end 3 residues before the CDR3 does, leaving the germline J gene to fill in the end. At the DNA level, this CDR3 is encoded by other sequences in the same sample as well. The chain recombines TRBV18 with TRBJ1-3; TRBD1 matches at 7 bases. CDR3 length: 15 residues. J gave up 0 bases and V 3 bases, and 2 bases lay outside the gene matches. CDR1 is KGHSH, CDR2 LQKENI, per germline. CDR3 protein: CASSPRQGSGNTIYF. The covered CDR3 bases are TGTGCCAGCTCACCCCGACAGGGCTCTGGAAACACC.

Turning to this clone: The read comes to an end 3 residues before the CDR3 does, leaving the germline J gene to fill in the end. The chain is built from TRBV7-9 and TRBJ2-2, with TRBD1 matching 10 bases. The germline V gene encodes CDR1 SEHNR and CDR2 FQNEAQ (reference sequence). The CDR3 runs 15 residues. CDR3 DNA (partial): TGTGCCAGCAGCGCTGGGACAGGGGTGAATGAAAAG. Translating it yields CASSAGTGVNEK. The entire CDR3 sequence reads CASSAGTGVNEKLFF.

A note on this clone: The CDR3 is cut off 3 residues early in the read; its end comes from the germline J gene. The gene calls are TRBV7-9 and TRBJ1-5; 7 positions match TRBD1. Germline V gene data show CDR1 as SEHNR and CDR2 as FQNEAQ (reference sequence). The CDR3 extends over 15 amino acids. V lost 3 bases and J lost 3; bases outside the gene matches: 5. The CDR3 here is CASSLTGNANQPQHF. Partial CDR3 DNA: TGTGCCAGCAGCTTGACAGGGAATGCCAATCAGCCC.

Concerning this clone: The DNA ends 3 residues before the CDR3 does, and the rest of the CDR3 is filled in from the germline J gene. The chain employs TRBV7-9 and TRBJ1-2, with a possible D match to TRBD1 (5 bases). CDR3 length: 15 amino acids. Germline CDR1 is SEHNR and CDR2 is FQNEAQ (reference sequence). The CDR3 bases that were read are TGTGCCAGCAGCTCAAGTGGGGCAGGCTCGGGTGGG. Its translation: CASSSSGAGSGG. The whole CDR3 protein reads CASSSSGAGSGGYTF.

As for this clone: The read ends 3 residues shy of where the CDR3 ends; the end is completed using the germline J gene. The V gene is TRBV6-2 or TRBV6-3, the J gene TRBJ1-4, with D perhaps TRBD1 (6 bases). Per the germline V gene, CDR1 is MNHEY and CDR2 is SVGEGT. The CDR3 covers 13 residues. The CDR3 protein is CASSPQGSGTLFF. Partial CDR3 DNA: TGTGCCAGCAGCCCGCAGGGGAGCGGCACA.

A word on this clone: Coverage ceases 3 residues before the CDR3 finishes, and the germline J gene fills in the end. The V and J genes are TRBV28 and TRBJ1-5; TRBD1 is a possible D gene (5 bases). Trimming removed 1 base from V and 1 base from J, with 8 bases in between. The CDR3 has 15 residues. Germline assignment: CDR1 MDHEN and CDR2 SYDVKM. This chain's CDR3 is CASSLSGVSNQPQHF. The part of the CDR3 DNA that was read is TGTGCCAGCAGTTTATCGGGGGTGAGCAATCAGCCC.

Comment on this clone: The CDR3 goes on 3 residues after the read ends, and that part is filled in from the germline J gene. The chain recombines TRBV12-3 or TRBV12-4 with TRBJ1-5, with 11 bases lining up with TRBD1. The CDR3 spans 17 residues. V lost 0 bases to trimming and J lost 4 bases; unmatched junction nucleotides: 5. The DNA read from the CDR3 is TGTGCCAGCAGTTTAGCGTCCGGGACAGGGGGAAATCAGCCC. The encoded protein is CASSLASGTGGNQP. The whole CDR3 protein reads CASSLASGTGGNQPQHF.